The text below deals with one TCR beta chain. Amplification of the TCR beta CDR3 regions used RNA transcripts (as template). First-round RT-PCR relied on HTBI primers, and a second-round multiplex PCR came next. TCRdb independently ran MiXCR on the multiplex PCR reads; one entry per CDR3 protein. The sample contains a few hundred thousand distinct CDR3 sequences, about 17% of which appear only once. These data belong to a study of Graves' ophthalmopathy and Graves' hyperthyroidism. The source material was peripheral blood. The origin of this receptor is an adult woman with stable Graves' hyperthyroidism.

This chain's CDR3 is CAWSPDSYSYEQYF. CDR3 nucleotides: TGTGCCTGGAGTCCGGACAGCTATTCCTACGAGCAGTACTTC. The chain uses TRBV30 and TRBJ2-7; TRBD1 is a possible D gene (6 bases). CDR3 size: 14 residues. V gave up 2 bases and J gave up 1 base, with 12 bases separating them. Germline assignment: CDR1 GTSNPN and CDR2 SVGIG (reference sequence). Drawing the rest from reference TRBV30 and TRBJ2-7, the complete variable domain is SQTIHQWPATLVQPVGSPLSLECTVEGTSNPNLYWYRQAAGRGLQLLFYSVGIGQISSEVPQNLSASRPQDRQFILSSKKLLLSDSGFYLCAWSPDSYSYEQYFGPGTRLTVT.